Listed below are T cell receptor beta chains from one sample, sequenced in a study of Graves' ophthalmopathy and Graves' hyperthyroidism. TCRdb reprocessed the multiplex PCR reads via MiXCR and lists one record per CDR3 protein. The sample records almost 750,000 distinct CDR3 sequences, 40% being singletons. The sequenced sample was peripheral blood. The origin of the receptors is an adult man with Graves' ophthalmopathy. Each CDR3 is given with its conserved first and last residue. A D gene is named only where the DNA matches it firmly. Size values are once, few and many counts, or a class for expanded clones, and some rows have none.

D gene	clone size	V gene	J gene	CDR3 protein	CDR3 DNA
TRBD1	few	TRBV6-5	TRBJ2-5	CASVPTGWVETQYF	TGTGCCAGCGTTCCGACAGGGTGGGTGGAGACCCAGTACTTC
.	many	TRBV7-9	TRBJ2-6	CASSLGAPGANVLTF	TGTGCCAGCAGCTTAGGGGCTCCGGGGGCCAACGTCCTGACTTTC
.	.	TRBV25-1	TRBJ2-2	CASPPTTNTGELFF	TGTGCCAGCCCACCTACCACGAACACCGGGGAGCTGTTTTTT
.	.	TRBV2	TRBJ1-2	CASSERLQGQNYGYTF	TGTGCCAGCAGTGAGAGGTTGCAGGGGCAGAACTATGGCTACACCTTC
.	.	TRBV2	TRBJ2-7	CASSVFAGDYEQYF	TGTGCCAGCAGTGTCTTTGCAGGGGATTACGAGCAGTACTTC
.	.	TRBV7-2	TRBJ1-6	CASSSSLNSPLHF	TGTGCCAGCAGCTCGAGTCTAAATTCACCCCTCCACTTT
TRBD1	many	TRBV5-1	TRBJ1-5	CASSLETGSNQPQHF	TGCGCCAGCAGCTTGGAGACAGGGAGCAATCAGCCCCAGCATTTT
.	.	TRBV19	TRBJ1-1	CASSIAGFRDTEAFF	TGTGCCAGTAGTATAGCTGGCTTTAGAGACACTGAAGCTTTCTTT
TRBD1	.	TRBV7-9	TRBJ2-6	CASSAGQGETGANVLTF	TGTGCCAGCAGCGCGGGACAGGGGGAGACTGGGGCCAACGTCCTGACTTTC
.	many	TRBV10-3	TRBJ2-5	CAIKGEGEETQYF	TGTGCCATCAAGGGAGAAGGGGAAGAGACCCAGTACTTC
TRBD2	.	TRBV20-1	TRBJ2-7	CSATRTRRGEQYF	TGCAGTGCTACCCGGACTAGGCGGGGAGAGCAGTACTTC
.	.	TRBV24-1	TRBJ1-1	CATSLGGTSDTEAFF	TGTGCCACCAGTCTCGGAGGGACCAGTGACACTGAAGCTTTCTTT
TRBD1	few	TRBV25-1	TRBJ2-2	CASRTGGYTGELFF	TGTGCCAGCAGGACAGGGGGTTACACCGGGGAGCTGTTTTTT
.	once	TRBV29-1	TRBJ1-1	CSVHGDASAFF	TGCAGCGTCCACGGGGACGCTTCAGCTTTCTTT
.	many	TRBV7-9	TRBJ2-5	CASSLAGTHQETQYF	TGTGCCAGCAGCTTAGCGGGTACCCACCAAGAGACCCAGTACTTC